This T cell receptor (beta chain) was captured by sequencing in a study of cytomegalovirus exposure and HLA in healthy donors. Study-level results: V- and J-gene trimming of TCR beta was linked (in a later analysis) to a missense DCLRE1C variant. The study listed 164 cytomegalovirus-associated TCR beta chains. With high specificity and sensitivity, the classifier reportedly diagnosed cytomegalovirus status. In a later analysis, at a false discovery rate of 0.05, over 15,000 TCR beta sequences matched HLA alleles.

PCR amplification relied on 60 Vbeta primers (plus 13 Jbeta primers). Profiling relied on immunoSEQ multiplex PCR, and the TCRdb table lists in-frame clones only, not all of them. The top ten hold about 1.5% of the sample, which has around 160,000 clones, around 78% seen once. As regards this clone: Its antigen is as yet unknown.

Sequenced input: PBMCs. The receptor was isolated from a woman aged 18-29 years in good health and CMV-seronegative.

CDR3 region: CASSPPWAGGYYGYTF. The CDR3 nucleotides read TGTGCCAGCAGCCCCCCGTGGGCAGGGGGTTACTATGGCTACACCTTC. The gene calls are TRBV7-2 and TRBJ1-2; 7 nucleotides align to TRBD1. The CDR3 is 16 residues long. The V gene's germline CDR1 is SGHTA and CDR2 FQGNSA. V lost 5 bases and J lost 3; bases outside the gene matches: 12.